A single sample gave rise to the 25 T cell receptor beta chains below, sequenced in a study of blood T cell repertoires in COVID-19. Clones were read by immunoSEQ multiplex PCR, and TCRdb kept only the in-frame ones, dropping some. In the table there are 250,000 or so clones, about nine tenths of which are singletons. Sequenced material: PBMCs or T cells enriched from blood (not recorded which). The receptors stem from a woman in her late teens or twenties who had recovered from COVID-19.

This chain connects TRBV10-2 to TRBJ1-4; no definite D call. Deletions cut 4 bases from V and 8 bases from J, with 11 bases between. The germline gives CDR1 WSHSY, CDR2 SAAADI. This CDR3 region has 13 residues. CDR3 region: CASSVGNLEKLFF. CDR3 nucleotide sequence: TGCGCCAGCAGTGTCGGTAATTTGGAAAAACTGTTTTTT.

V usage is TRBV29-1 and J usage is TRBJ1-5; a possible D gene is TRBD1 (5 bases). This CDR3 has 12 residues. CDR1 is SQVTM and CDR2 is ANQGSEA in the germline V gene. V dropped 6 bases and J dropped 4 bases, with 10 bases sitting between them. The CDR3 sequence: CSVLTANQPQHF. The CDR3 bases are TGCAGCGTCTTGACAGCGAATCAGCCCCAGCATTTT.

The CDR3 here is CASSMTGTGREKLFF. In nucleotides, the CDR3 is TGTGCCAGTAGTATGACCGGGACAGGGCGAGAAAAACTGTTTTTT. The genes are TRBV19 and TRBJ1-4; 9 nucleotides align to TRBD1. This CDR3 comprises 15 residues. Germline-derived CDR1 and CDR2 are LNHDA and SQIVND (reference sequence). The ends lost 3 bases at V and 8 bases at J; junction bases unmatched: 7.

The chain carries TRBV30 and TRBJ1-1; D uncertain. The germline CDR1 and CDR2 sequences are GTSNPN and SVGIG (reference sequence). Trimming took off 2 bases at V and 2 bases at J, with 12 bases between the two ends. The CDR3 totals 14 residues. The CDR3 nucleotides are TGTGCCTGGAGTAGACTGAGAGGAAACACTGAAGCTTTCTTT. This codes for CAWSRLRGNTEAFF.

The chain links TRBV14 to TRBJ1-2; D not resolved. This CDR3 spans 15 amino acids. Between the trimmed V and J ends, which lost 0 bases and 8 bases, there was a span of 16 bases. Per the germline V gene, CDR1 is SGHDN and CDR2 is FVKESK. The CDR3 bases are TGTGCCAGCAGCCAAGAGTTAGACGGTGGGAGAGGCTACACCTTC. It encodes CASSQELDGGRGYTF.

Concerning this clone itself: Germline is not matched at one junction end, which may reflect a read error. The chain combines TRBV18 with TRBJ2-5; D possibly corresponds to TRBD1 (6 bases). The germline gives CDR1 KGHSH, CDR2 LQKENI. The CDR3 consists of 19 residues. CDR3 sequence reads: CASSPNKQGPISKLETRYF. DNA for the CDR3: TGTGCCAGCTCACCGAATAAACAGGGTCCGATAAGCAAGCTGGAGACCCGGTACTTC.

The chain has TRBV7-2 and TRBJ2-7, with D maybe TRBD2 (6 bases). Trimming cost V 6 bases and J 2 bases, with 17 bases left between them. The germline CDR1 and CDR2 sequences are SGHTA and FQGNSA. This CDR3 is 15 amino acids long. The CDR3 coding sequence is TGTGCCAGCAGACGAGACGGGAGATTGCCCTACGAGCAGTACTTC. As protein: CASRRDGRLPYEQYF.

The J gene is TRBJ2-4, the V gene TRBV4-1, with a weak D call TRBD1 (6 bases). Germline loops: CDR1 MGHRA, CDR2 YSYEKL. The CDR3 extends over 18 amino acids. The V end lost 1 base, the J end lost 7 bases, and 23 bases lay between the germline ends. The CDR3 loop is CASSQAQRKRQVENIQYF. The CDR3 DNA reads as TGCGCCAGCAGCCAAGCACAAAGGAAGCGACAGGTTGAGAACATTCAGTACTTC.

In this sample, this clone turned up once. The identical CDR3 is also encoded by other nucleotide sequences in the sample. This chain uses TRBV15 with TRBJ2-5, with TRBD2 identical over 7 bases. Unmatched junction bases numbered 6, after V lost 0 bases and J lost 5 bases. CDR1 and CDR2 (germline): LNHNV, YYDKDF (reference sequence). The CDR3 contains 15 residues. The CDR3 here is CATSRDRGEGETQYF. The DNA of the CDR3 is TGTGCCACCAGCAGAGATAGAGGGGAGGGCGAGACCCAGTACTTC.

V is TRBV7-6 and J is TRBJ2-7; TRBD2 matches at 15 bases. This CDR3 is built from 16 residues. The germline gives CDR1 SGHVS, CDR2 FNYEAQ. Trimming at V came to 5 bases and at J to 4 bases, leaving 6 bases not matched to a gene. The CDR3 region is CASSKGTSGGNYEQYF. The CDR3 coding sequence is TGTGCCAGCAGCAAGGGGACTAGCGGGGGGAATTACGAGCAGTACTTC.

V usage is TRBV28 and J usage is TRBJ2-1; 10 nucleotides line up with TRBD1. Germline lookup yields CDR1 MDHEN and CDR2 SYDVKM. After removal of 5 bases from V and 1 base from J, the junction contained 2 bases not matched to a gene. The CDR3 consists of 15 residues. The DNA for the CDR3 is TGTGCCAGCAGTCGGACAGGGGGGTCCTACAATGAGCAGTTCTTC. Its translation is CASSRTGGSYNEQFF.

This rearrangement joins TRBV9 to TRBJ2-3, with 9 bases identical to TRBD2. The germline gives CDR1 SGDLS, CDR2 YYNGEE. V shed 1 base, J shed 1 base, and the junction held 4 bases outside the gene matches. The CDR3 contains 16 residues. The CDR3 nucleotides read TGTGCCAGCAGCGTAACTAGCGGGCCCCGCACAGATACGCAGTATTTT. Protein: CASSVTSGPRTDTQYF. Full variable domain (outside the CDR3, taken from reference TRBV9 and TRBJ2-3): DSGVTQTPKHLITATGQRVTLRCSPRSGDLSVYWYQQSLDQGLQFLIQYYNGEERAKGNILERFSAQQFPDLHSELNLSSLELGDSALYFCASSVTSGPRTDTQYFGPGTRLTVL.

The V call is TRBV2, the J call TRBJ1-2; the match to TRBD1 covers 8 bases. The CDR3 spans 14 residues. The germline gives CDR1 SNHLY, CDR2 FYNNEI. Trimming at V came to 4 bases and at J to 8 bases, leaving 9 bases not matched to a gene. The CDR3 DNA follows: TGTGCCAGCAGTGTGTTCCAGGGGGCTAGGGGCTACACCTTC. Protein product: CASSVFQGARGYTF.

The chain recombines TRBV5-6 with TRBJ1-2; 8 positions match TRBD1. Germline V lookup: CDR1 SGHDT, CDR2 YYEEEE. CDR3 length: 14 amino acids. V shed 3 bases, J shed 4 bases, and the junction held 5 bases outside the gene matches. CDR3 sequence reads: CASSSLDRGYGYTF. Written as DNA, the CDR3 is TGTGCCAGCAGCTCCCTAGACAGGGGCTATGGCTACACCTTC.

The chain carries TRBV5-6 and TRBJ1-2; TRBD1 matches 8 bases. V lost 3 bases to trimming and J lost 5 bases; unmatched junction nucleotides: 9. CDR3 length: 15 amino acids. CDR1 and CDR2 from the germline V gene are SGHDT and YYEEEE. In DNA, the CDR3 is TGTGCCAGCAGCTGGGGTGAGACAGGGGAGTATGGCTACACCTTC. It specifies CASSWGETGEYGYTF.

This clone was counted only a few times. J is TRBJ2-1 and V is TRBV5-1, with 12 positions matching TRBD2. Germline loops: CDR1 SGHRS, CDR2 YFSETQ. This CDR3 is 16 amino acids long. V was pared by 4 bases and J by 9 bases, with 11 bases of the junction left unmatched. The CDR3 spells CASSVGLAGSEGEQFF. The CDR3 DNA is TGCGCCAGCAGCGTGGGACTAGCGGGCTCTGAGGGTGAGCAGTTCTTC.

The chain uses TRBV6-4 and TRBJ1-2; TRBD1 agrees at 7 bases. Trimming removed 4 bases from V and 2 bases from J; junction bases left unmatched: 7. There are 15 residues in the CDR3. CDR1 MRHNA and CDR2 SNTAGT come from the germline V gene. Here the CDR3 reads CASSALAGGNYGYTF. Written as DNA, the CDR3 is TGTGCCAGCAGTGCGCTAGCAGGGGGAAACTATGGCTACACCTTC.

This clone has a single count. The chain joins TRBV7-9 to TRBJ2-3; D perhaps matches TRBD2 (5 bases). The length of the CDR3 is 15 residues. Per the germline V gene, CDR1 is SEHNR and CDR2 is FQNEAQ (reference sequence). V lost 1 base to trimming and J lost 1 base, with 9 bases between them. The CDR3 DNA follows: TGTGCCAGCAGCTTAGTCTTTAGCGGCACAGATACGCAGTATTTT. This codes for CASSLVFSGTDTQYF.

The chain uses TRBV2 and TRBJ1-2; no clear D gene. Deletions cut 7 bases from V and 0 bases from J, with 9 bases between. The germline V gene encodes CDR1 SNHLY and CDR2 FYNNEI. The CDR3 extends over 13 amino acids. CDR3 in DNA: TGTGCCAGCACCAGATATCCTAACTATGGCTACACCTTC. This gives the protein CASTRYPNYGYTF.

This sequence joins TRBV7-3 and TRBJ2-1, with 8 nucleotides matching TRBD2. There are 17 residues in the CDR3. V shed 6 bases, J shed 6 bases, and the junction held 16 bases outside the gene matches. In germline, CDR1 is SGHTA, CDR2 FQGTGA. The chain's CDR3 is CASSKKAGDTGGNEQFF. The CDR3 region has the DNA TGTGCCAGCAGTAAAAAAGCGGGAGATACAGGAGGCAATGAGCAGTTCTTC.

This CDR3 reads CASSLGGRVTEAFF. In nucleotides, the CDR3 is TGTGCCAGCAGCTTAGGCGGGCGGGTCACTGAAGCTTTCTTT. The chain recombines TRBV13 with TRBJ1-1; D is unclear. V was cut by 0 bases and J by 4 bases, with 9 bases left in between. CDR1 and CDR2 from the germline V gene are PRHDT and FYEKMQ (reference sequence). The CDR3 is 14 residues long.

A single count supports this clone. The gene calls are TRBV27 and TRBJ1-4, with 10 nucleotides matching TRBD1. Germline V lookup: CDR1 MNHEY, CDR2 SMNVEV (reference sequence). The CDR3 is 13 amino acids. Losses at the gene ends were 11 bases for V and 6 bases for J; bases not matched to a gene: 6. CDR3 in DNA: TGTGCCGGATGGGACAGGGGTTATGAAAAACTGTTTTTT. Its protein product is CAGWDRGYEKLFF.

This sequence joins TRBV27 and TRBJ2-7; possible D gene TRBD2, 6 bases. Deletions cut 5 bases from V and 0 bases from J, with 8 bases between. The CDR3 spans 13 residues. Germline CDR1 reads MNHEY; CDR2 reads SMNVEV (reference sequence). DNA for the CDR3: TGTGCCAGCAGTATGGGGGGCTCCTACGAGCAGTACTTC. It is translated as CASSMGGSYEQYF.

V gene TRBV19 combines with J gene TRBJ1-2; no definite D call. The CDR3 loop spans 13 amino acids. From germline, CDR1 is LNHDA and CDR2 SQIVND (reference sequence). V was clipped by 4 bases and J by 2 bases, with 8 bases between them. For the CDR3, the DNA is TGTGCCAGTAGTAAAACAGAGAACTATGGCTACACCTTC. Translating it yields CASSKTENYGYTF.

V is TRBV10-3 and J is TRBJ1-1, with D unclear. This CDR3 contains 13 residues. Germline values: CDR1 ENHRY, CDR2 SYGVKD. V was clipped by 7 bases and J by 1 base, with 10 bases between them. CDR3 sequence reads: CAIKLTQNTEAFF. CDR3 nucleotides: TGTGCCATCAAGTTGACTCAGAACACTGAAGCTTTCTTT.